Below, 14 T cell receptor beta chains from the same sample are listed, as sequenced in a study of Ad26.COV2.S vaccination and SARS-CoV-2 variants. Using immunoSEQ multiplex PCR, the repertoire was profiled, and TCRdb retains in-frame clones only, with some absent. The sample carries about 440,000 clones, roughly 88% recorded once. Treatment described: around 19 received Ad26.COV2.S at low or high dose, single or two shots; about 5 received placebo; per-sample allocation not given. Vaccine and placebo recipients were sampled on day 63 after the first injection. The material was peripheral blood, obtained in a trial of Ad26.COV2.S vaccine versus placebo. The receptors originated from a person aged 18 to 59 who received the Ad26.COV2.S COVID-19 vaccine or a placebo.

The J gene is TRBJ2-3, the V gene TRBV18; 8 positions agree with TRBD2. Germline V CDR1 and CDR2: KGHSH, LQKENI. The CDR3 runs to 16 residues. Germline trimming cut 0 bases from V and 4 bases from J; bases unmatched to any gene: 6. DNA for the CDR3: TGTGCCAGCTCACCACCGGCGGGGGGCCAACCAGATACGCAGTATTTT. It yields the protein CASSPPAGGQPDTQYF.

The V call is TRBV27, the J call TRBJ2-7, with D unresolved. The CDR3 contains 14 residues. V was trimmed by 2 bases and J by 2 bases, leaving 10 bases between them. The germline CDR1 and CDR2 sequences are MNHEY and SMNVEV (reference sequence). CDR3 bases: TGTGCCAGCAGTTTAACCCCGCAGACCTACGAGCAGTACTTC. This encodes CASSLTPQTYEQYF.

The V call is TRBV27, the J call TRBJ2-7; tentative D call: TRBD2 (6 bases). This CDR3 contains 14 residues. Trimming pared 2 bases from V and 2 bases from J, leaving 10 bases between. CDR1 and CDR2 from the germline V gene are MNHEY and SMNVEV (reference sequence). CDR3 loop: CASSLGGKTYEQYF. Here the CDR3 DNA reads TGTGCCAGCAGTTTAGGAGGGAAGACCTACGAGCAGTACTTC.

This clone was detected only once. The rearrangement uses TRBV7-9 and TRBJ2-3, with 9 bases lining up with TRBD2. Germline V lookup: CDR1 SEHNR, CDR2 FQNEAQ (reference sequence). V lost 5 bases to trimming and J lost 6 bases; unmatched junction nucleotides: 15. The CDR3 runs to 17 residues. CDR3 loop: CASSPSVGGRAGDTQYF. The CDR3 DNA reads as TGTGCCAGCAGCCCCAGCGTAGGCGGGAGGGCCGGGGATACGCAGTATTTT.

The V call is TRBV29-1, the J call TRBJ2-1, with D uncertain. From germline, CDR1 is SQVTM and CDR2 ANQGSEA. This CDR3 has 13 residues. Trimming removed 4 bases from V and 8 bases from J, with 15 bases in between. The CDR3 loop is CSVGSSAFDEQFF. CDR3 in DNA: TGCAGCGTTGGGTCGTCGGCTTTTGATGAGCAGTTCTTC.

The J gene is TRBJ2-7, the V gene TRBV11-2; perhaps TRBD2 as D (6 bases). The CDR3 runs to 13 residues. Trimming removed 2 bases at V and 5 bases at J, with 10 bases between. The germline V gene encodes CDR1 SGHAT and CDR2 FQNNGV. Written as DNA, the CDR3 is TGTGCCAGCAGCTTACGGCCGGGGGACGAGCAGTACTTC. Translating it yields CASSLRPGDEQYF.

About this clone itself: The same CDR3 also results from other DNA sequences found in this sample. The V call is TRBV7-9, the J call TRBJ2-1; D is perhaps TRBD2 (5 bases). V lost 0 bases and J lost 8, with 5 bases in between. This CDR3 is built from 12 residues. CDR1 and CDR2 from the germline V gene are SEHNR and FQNEAQ (reference sequence). CDR3 sequence reads: CASSLARDEQFF. CDR3 nucleotides: TGTGCCAGCAGCTTAGCGCGGGATGAGCAGTTCTTC.

The V gene is TRBV10-1, the J gene TRBJ2-7, with TRBD2 matching over 9 bases. The CDR3 extends over 15 amino acids. Germline CDR1 WNHNN, CDR2 SYGVQD (reference sequence). J gave up 5 bases and V 0 bases, and 5 bases lay outside the gene matches. CDR3 bases: TGCGCCAGCAGTGAGTCTCCTAGCGGGGTACACGAGCAGTACTTC. Amino acid sequence: CASSESPSGVHEQYF.

The genes are TRBV6-5 and TRBJ2-3; D is unresolved. Trimming shortened V by 6 bases and J by 4 bases, and 5 bases separated the two germline ends. This CDR3 is 11 amino acids long. Germline loops: CDR1 MNHEY, CDR2 SVGAGI. The CDR3 coding sequence is TGTGCCAGCAGCCGACCAGATACGCAGTATTTT. Its translation: CASSRPDTQYF.

The rearrangement uses TRBV2 and TRBJ2-6; tentative D call: TRBD2 (6 bases). The CDR3 runs 16 residues. V gave up 4 bases and J gave up 3 bases, with 13 bases separating them. The germline V gene has CDR1 SNHLY and CDR2 FYNNEI. This CDR3 is CASSGPGVSGANVLTF. The DNA of the CDR3 is TGTGCCAGCAGTGGTCCGGGGGTGAGTGGGGCCAACGTCCTGACTTTC.

CDR3 loop: CASSSGTYRYEQYF. CDR3 in DNA: TGTGCCAGCAGCTCCGGGACTTACCGATACGAGCAGTACTTC. J is TRBJ2-7 and V is TRBV7-2, with D maybe TRBD2 (6 bases). Germline loops: CDR1 SGHTA, CDR2 FQGNSA. V lost 4 bases, J lost 4 bases, and 14 bases lay in between. The CDR3 extends over 14 amino acids.

The chain carries TRBV11-2 and TRBJ2-7; D perhaps matches TRBD2 (6 bases). V gave up 8 bases and J gave up 5 bases, with 13 bases separating them. Germline loops: CDR1 SGHAT, CDR2 FQNNGV. This CDR3 spans 12 amino acids. This CDR3 is CASGRPEDEQYF. As DNA, the CDR3 is TGTGCCAGCGGGAGGCCTGAGGACGAGCAGTACTTC.

The CDR3 protein is CASSLPGGGPRETQYF. In DNA form, the CDR3 reads TGTGCCAGCAGCTTACCTGGGGGAGGGCCTCGGGAGACCCAGTACTTC. V and J are TRBV7-6 and TRBJ2-5; 7 nucleotides align to TRBD2. The CDR3 is 16 residues long. Germline V gene lookup returns CDR1 SGHVS and CDR2 FNYEAQ. V was pared by 2 bases and J by 5 bases, with 11 bases of the junction left unmatched. The full variable domain, completed using reference TRBV7-6 and TRBJ2-5, is GAGVSQSPRYKVTKRGQDVALRCDPISGHVSLYWYRQALGQGPEFLTYFNYEAQQDKSGLPNDRFSAERPEGSISTLTIQRTEQRDSAMYRCASSLPGGGPRETQYFGPGTRLLVL.

The CDR3 sequence: CASSLDFFGVNTEAFF. The DNA for the CDR3 is TGTGCCAGCAGCTTAGATTTTTTTGGCGTGAACACTGAAGCTTTCTTT. The chain has TRBV7-8 and TRBJ1-1, with no clear D. Trimming cost V 1 base and J 0 bases, with 12 bases left between them. Germline-derived CDR1 and CDR2 are SGHVS and FQNEAQ. The CDR3 is made up of 16 amino acids.